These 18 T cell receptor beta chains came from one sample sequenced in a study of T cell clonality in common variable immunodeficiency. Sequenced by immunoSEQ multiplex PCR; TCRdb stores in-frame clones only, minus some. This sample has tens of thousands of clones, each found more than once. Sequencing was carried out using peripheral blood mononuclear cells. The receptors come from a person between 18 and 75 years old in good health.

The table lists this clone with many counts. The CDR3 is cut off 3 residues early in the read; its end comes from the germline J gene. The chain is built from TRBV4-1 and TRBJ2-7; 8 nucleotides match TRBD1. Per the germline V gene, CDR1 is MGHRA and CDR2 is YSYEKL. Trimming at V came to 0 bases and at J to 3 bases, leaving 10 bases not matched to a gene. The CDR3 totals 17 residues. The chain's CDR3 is CASSQDRQGYEVYEQYF. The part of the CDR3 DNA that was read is TGCGCCAGCAGCCAAGATAGACAGGGGTATGAGGTCTACGAG.

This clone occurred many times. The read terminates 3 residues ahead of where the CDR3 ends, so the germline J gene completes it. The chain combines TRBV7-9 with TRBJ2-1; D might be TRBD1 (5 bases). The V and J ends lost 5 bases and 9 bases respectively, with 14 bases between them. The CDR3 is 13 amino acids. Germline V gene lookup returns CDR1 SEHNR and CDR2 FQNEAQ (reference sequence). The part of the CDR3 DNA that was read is TGTGCCAGCAGCATTATAAGGGGTGCTGAG. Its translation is CASSIIRGAE. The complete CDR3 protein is CASSIIRGAEQFF.

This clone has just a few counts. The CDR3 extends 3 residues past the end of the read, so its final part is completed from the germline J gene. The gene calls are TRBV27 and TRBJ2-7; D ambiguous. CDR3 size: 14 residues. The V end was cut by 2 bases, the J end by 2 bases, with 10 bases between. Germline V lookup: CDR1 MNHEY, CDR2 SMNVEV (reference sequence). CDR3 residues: CASSLGPFPYEQYF. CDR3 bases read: TGTGCCAGCAGTTTAGGCCCATTCCCCTACGAG.

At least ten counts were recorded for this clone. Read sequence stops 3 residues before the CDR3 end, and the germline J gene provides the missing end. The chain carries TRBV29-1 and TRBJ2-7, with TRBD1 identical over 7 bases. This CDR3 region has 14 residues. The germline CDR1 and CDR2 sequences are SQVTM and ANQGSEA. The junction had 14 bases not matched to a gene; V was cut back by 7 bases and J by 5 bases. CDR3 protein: CSAKYRGGGNEQYF. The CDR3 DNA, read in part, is TGCAGCGCTAAATACAGGGGCGGTGGGAACGAG.

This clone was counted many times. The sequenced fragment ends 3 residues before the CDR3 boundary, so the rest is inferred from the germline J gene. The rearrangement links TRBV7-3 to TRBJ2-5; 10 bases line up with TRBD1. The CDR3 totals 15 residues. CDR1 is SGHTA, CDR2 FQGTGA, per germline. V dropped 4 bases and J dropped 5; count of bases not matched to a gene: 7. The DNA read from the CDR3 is TGTGCCAGCAGCTCAGGGACAGGGGCACATGAGACC. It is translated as CASSSGTGAHET. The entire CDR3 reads CASSSGTGAHETQYF.

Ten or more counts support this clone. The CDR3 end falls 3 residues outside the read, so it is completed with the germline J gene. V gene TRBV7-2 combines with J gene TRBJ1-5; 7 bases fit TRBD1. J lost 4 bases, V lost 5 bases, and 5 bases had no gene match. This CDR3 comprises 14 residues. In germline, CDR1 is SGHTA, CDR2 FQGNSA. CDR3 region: CASSRNRGNQPQHF. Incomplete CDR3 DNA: TGTGCCAGCAGCCGCAACAGGGGTAATCAGCCC.

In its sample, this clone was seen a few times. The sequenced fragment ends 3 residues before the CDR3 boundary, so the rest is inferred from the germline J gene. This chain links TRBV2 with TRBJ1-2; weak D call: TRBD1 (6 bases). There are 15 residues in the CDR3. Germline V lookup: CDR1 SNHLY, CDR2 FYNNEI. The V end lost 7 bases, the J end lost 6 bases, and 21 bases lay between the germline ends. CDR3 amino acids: CASTSTGGARHGYTF. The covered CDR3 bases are TGTGCCAGCACCTCAACCGGGGGGGCCCGGCATGGC.

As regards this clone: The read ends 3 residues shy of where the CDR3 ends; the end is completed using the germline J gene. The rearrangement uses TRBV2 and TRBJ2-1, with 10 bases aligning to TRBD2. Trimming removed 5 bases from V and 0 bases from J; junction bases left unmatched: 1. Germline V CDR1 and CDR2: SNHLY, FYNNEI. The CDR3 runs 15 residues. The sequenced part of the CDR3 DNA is TGTGCCAGCAGTTCTAGCGGGAGCTCCTACAATGAG. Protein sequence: CASSSSGSSYNE. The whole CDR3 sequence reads CASSSSGSSYNEQFF. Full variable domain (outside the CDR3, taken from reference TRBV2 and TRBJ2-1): EPEVTQTPSHQVTQMGQEVILRCVPISNHLYFYWYRQILGQKVEFLVSFYNNEISEKSEIFDDQFSVERPDGSNFTLKIRSTKLEDSAMYFCASSSSGSSYNEQFFGPGTRLTVL.

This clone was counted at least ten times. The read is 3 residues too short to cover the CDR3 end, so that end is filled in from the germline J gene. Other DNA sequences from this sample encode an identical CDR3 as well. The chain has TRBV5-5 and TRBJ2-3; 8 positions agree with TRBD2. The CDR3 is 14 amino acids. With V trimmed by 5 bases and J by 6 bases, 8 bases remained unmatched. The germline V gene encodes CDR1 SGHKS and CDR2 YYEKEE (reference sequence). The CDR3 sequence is CASSFQAGVDTQYF. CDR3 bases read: TGTGCCAGCAGTTTCCAAGCGGGAGTGGATACG.

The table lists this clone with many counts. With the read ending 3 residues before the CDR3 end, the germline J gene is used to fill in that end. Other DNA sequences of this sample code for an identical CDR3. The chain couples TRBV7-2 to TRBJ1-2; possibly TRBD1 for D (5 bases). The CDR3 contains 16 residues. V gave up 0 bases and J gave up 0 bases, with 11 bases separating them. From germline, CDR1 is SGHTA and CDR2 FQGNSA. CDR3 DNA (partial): TGTGCCAGCAGCTTAGCGGGACGGGGGGCTAACTATGGC. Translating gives CASSLAGRGANYG. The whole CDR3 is CASSLAGRGANYGYTF.

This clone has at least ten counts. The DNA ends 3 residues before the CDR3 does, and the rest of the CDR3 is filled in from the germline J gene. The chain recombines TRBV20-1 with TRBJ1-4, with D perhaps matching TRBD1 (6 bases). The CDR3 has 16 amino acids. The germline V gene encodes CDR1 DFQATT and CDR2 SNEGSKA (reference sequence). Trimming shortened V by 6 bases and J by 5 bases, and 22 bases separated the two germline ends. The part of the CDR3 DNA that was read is TGCAGTGCCTCTCCGCTCGGGGGGGGGACAAATGAAAAA. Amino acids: CSASPLGGGTNEK. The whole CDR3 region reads CSASPLGGGTNEKLFF.

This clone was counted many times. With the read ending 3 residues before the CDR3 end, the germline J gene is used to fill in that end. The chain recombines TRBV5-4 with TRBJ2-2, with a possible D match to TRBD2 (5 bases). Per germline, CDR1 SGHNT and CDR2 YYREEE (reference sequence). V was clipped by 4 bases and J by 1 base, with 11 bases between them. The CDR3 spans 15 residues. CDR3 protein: CASSTPDLNTGELFF. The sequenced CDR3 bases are TGTGCCAGCAGCACGCCGGACTTGAACACCGGGGAG.

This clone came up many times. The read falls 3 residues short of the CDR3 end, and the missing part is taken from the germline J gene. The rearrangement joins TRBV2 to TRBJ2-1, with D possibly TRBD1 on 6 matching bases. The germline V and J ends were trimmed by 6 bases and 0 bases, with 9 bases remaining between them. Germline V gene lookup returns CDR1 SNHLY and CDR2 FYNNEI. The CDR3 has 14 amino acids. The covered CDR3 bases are TGTGCCAGCAGCGAGGACAGCTCCTACAATGAG. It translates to CASSEDSSYNE. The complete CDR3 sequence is CASSEDSSYNEQFF.

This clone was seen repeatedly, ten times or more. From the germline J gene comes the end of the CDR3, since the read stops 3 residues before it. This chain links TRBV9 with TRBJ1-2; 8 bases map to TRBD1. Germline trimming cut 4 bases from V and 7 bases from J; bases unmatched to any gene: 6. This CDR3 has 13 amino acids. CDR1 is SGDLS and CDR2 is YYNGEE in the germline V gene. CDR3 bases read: TGTGCCAGCAGCCCGGGACAGGTCCGTGGC. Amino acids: CASSPGQVRG. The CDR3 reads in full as CASSPGQVRGYTF.

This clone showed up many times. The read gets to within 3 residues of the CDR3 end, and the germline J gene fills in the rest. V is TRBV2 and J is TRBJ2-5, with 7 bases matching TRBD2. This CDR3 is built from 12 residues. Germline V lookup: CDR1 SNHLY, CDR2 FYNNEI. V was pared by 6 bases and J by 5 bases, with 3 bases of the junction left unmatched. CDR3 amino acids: CASRLASETQYF. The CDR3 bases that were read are TGTGCCAGCAGACTAGCGAGCGAGACC.

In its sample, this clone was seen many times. CDR3 amino acids: CASSFYGTGYEQYF. Incomplete CDR3 DNA: TGTGCCAGCAGCTTTTACGGGACAGGCTACGAG. The chain recombines TRBV7-2 with TRBJ2-7, with 8 bases identical to TRBD1. The read ends 3 residues shy of where the CDR3 ends; the end is completed using the germline J gene. V lost 3 bases and J lost 3; bases outside the gene matches: 4. Germline V gives CDR1 SGHTA, CDR2 FQGNSA. CDR3 length equals 14 residues.

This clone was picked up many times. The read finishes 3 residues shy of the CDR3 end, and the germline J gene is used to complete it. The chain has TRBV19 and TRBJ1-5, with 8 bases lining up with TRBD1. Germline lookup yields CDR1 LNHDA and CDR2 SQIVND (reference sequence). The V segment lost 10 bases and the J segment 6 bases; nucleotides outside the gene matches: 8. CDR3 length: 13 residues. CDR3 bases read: TGTGCCATCCAGGGGGCAGCAGGTCAGCCC. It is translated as CAIQGAAGQP. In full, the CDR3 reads CAIQGAAGQPQHF. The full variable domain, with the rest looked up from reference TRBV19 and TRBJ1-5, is DGGITQSPKYLFRKEGQNVTLSCEQNLNHDAMYWYRQDPGQGLRLIYYSQIVNDFQKGDIAEGYSVSREKKESFPLTVTSAQKNPTAFYLCAIQGAAGQPQHFGDGTRLSIL.

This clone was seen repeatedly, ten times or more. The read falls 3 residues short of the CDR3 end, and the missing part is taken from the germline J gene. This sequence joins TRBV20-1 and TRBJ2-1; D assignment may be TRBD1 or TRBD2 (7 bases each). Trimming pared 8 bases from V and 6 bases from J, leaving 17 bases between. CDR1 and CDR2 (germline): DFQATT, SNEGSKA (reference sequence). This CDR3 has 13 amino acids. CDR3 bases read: TGCAGTTTATACAGGGGAGGGGGCAATGAG. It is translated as CSLYRGGGNE. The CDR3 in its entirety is CSLYRGGGNEQFF.